This T cell receptor beta chain originates from a study of spatial heterogeneity in lung cancer. TCRdb recomputed calls from the 5' RACE reads with MiXCR, one row per CDR3 protein. The sample holds about 3,000 distinct CDR3 sequences; around 6% are singletons and the top ten take around 15%. General observations from the study: Within tumors, counts of expanded alpha and beta TCRs tracked tumor mutation counts.

Unmatched junction bases numbered 6, after V lost 6 bases and J lost 6 bases. This CDR3 spans 13 amino acids. Concerning this clonotype: Antigen: not known.

Sample time point: sample taken at primary tumor resection. Tumor, nontumor lung or frozen PBMC supplied whole RNA that was sequenced unsorted. The starting material was lung tumor tissue, obtained at surgery. The V gene is TRBV12-3 or TRBV12-4, the J gene TRBJ2-7, with 9 bases that match TRBD1. The TCR comes from a female donor with early-stage non-small cell lung cancer. Here the CDR3 reads CASRPPDRGEQYF. CDR3 bases: TGTGCCAGCAGACCTCCGGACAGGGGCGAGCAGTACTTC.